This TCR beta chain appears in the sequencing data of a study of blood T cell repertoires in COVID-19. Study information: Sources were T cells, B-cell-depleted T cells, or PBMCs; the material itself was cDNA or gDNA.

Trimming stripped 5 bases from V and 5 bases from J, with 15 bases between. The CDR3 runs to 14 residues. Germline assignment: CDR1 LNHDA and CDR2 SQIVND (reference sequence). Per the original data handling: Nucleated cell number was recorded as an estimate derived from reference gene primer amplification. Assay: immunoSEQ multiplex PCR; the TCRdb copy retains only in-frame clones and omits some. The D gene and trimming were derived from the DNA, and the V and J assignments and clone size from that table. This table has roughly 230,000 clones, roughly nine tenths appearing once. Sample: peripheral blood. The TCR was taken from a woman aged 40 to 49 who had recovered from COVID-19. The chain links TRBV19 to TRBJ2-5; D may be TRBD2 (5 bases). This chain's CDR3 is CASSRLSPSETQYF. CDR3 coding DNA: TGTGCCAGTAGTCGACTCTCACCTAGCGAGACCCAGTACTTC.